The 9 T cell receptor beta chains presented below share a single source sample, sequenced in a study of OX40 agonist ivuxolimab in advanced cancers. Method: immunoSEQ multiplex PCR; TCRdb's copy keeps in-frame clones and lacks some. This table has approximately 58,000 clones, 80% to 90% appearing once. The sample in question was CD4+ or CD8+ T cells sorted from blood, obtained in a trial of the OX40 agonist ivuxolimab. These receptors were taken from an adult with an advanced solid tumor such as melanoma, head and neck, liver or kidney cancer.

The chain couples TRBV15 to TRBJ2-3, with a possible D match to TRBD2 (5 bases). Trimming stripped 3 bases from V and 0 bases from J, with 7 bases between. From germline, CDR1 is LNHNV and CDR2 YYDKDF (reference sequence). This CDR3 has 14 residues. CDR3 DNA sequence: TGTGCCACCAGCAGGGGCGGGAGCACAGATACGCAGTATTTT. This encodes CATSRGGSTDTQYF.

The chain couples TRBV5-6 to TRBJ2-5; 7 bases line up with TRBD2. Germline-derived CDR1 and CDR2 are SGHDT and YYEEEE. The CDR3 is 15 amino acids. V trimming: 4 bases; J trimming: 0 bases; junction bases outside the gene matches: 6. Here the CDR3 DNA reads TGTGCCAGCAGCCCACTGGGGGGGTACCAAGAGACCCAGTACTTC. This codes for CASSPLGGYQETQYF.

The V gene is TRBV10-3, the J gene TRBJ1-2; TRBD1 matches at 11 bases. The germline gives CDR1 ENHRY, CDR2 SYGVKD. This CDR3 contains 17 residues. With V trimmed by 3 bases and J by 4 bases, 10 bases remained unmatched. CDR3 sequence: CAISDSGQGASAYGYTF. CDR3 nucleotide sequence: TGTGCCATCAGTGATTCTGGACAGGGGGCTTCCGCCTATGGCTACACCTTC.

The chain links TRBV13 to TRBJ2-7, with TRBD2 matching 8 bases. This CDR3 is built from 16 residues. Germline lookup yields CDR1 PRHDT and CDR2 FYEKMQ (reference sequence). J lost 2 bases, V lost 6 bases, and 12 bases had no gene match. The CDR3 loop reads CASRSSGGAATYEQYF. Here the CDR3 DNA reads TGTGCCAGCAGAAGTTCCGGGGGGGCGGCGACCTACGAGCAGTACTTC.

A single count supports this clone. The chain recombines TRBV2 with TRBJ2-7; D ambiguous. V dropped 5 bases and J dropped 0 bases, with 8 bases sitting between them. This CDR3 contains 13 residues. Germline loops: CDR1 SNHLY, CDR2 FYNNEI. The CDR3 sequence: CASSTGPSYEQYF. The CDR3 bases are TGTGCCAGCAGTACCGGGCCCTCCTACGAGCAGTACTTC.

The chain has TRBV27 and TRBJ1-2; 9 positions match TRBD1. Trimming took 6 bases from V and 4 from J; bases not matched to a gene: 6. Germline assignment: CDR1 MNHEY and CDR2 SMNVEV (reference sequence). The CDR3 is 14 residues long. This CDR3 is CASRMDRGGYGYTF. CDR3 in DNA: TGTGCCAGCAGAATGGACAGGGGAGGCTATGGCTACACCTTC.

The J gene is TRBJ2-7, the V gene TRBV6-1; a possible D gene is TRBD1 (5 bases). Germline assignment: CDR1 MNHNS and CDR2 SASEGT. V was cut by 6 bases and J by 0 bases, with 9 bases left in between. The CDR3 contains 13 residues. CDR3 nucleotides: TGTGCCAGCAGACAGGCCCCCTCCTACGAGCAGTACTTC. Translated, it gives CASRQAPSYEQYF.

This chain connects TRBV6-1 to TRBJ2-5; TRBD1 might be the D (6 bases). V lost 5 bases and J lost 5, with 9 bases in between. In germline, CDR1 is MNHNS, CDR2 SASEGT. The CDR3 loop spans 12 amino acids. The CDR3 DNA reads TGTGCCAGCAGTTCAGGGGTGGAGACCCAGTACTTC. Its translation: CASSSGVETQYF.

The chain has TRBV19 and TRBJ2-3; 10 nucleotides match TRBD1. CDR3 size: 16 residues. From germline, CDR1 is LNHDA and CDR2 SQIVND (reference sequence). Unmatched junction bases numbered 8, after V lost 4 bases and J lost 4 bases. The CDR3 DNA reads as TGTGCCAGTAGTACGACAGGGGGCTCTCTAGCAGATACGCAGTATTTT. Translated, it gives CASSTTGGSLADTQYF.